This T cell receptor (beta chain) emerged from a study of blood T cell repertoires in COVID-19. Study-level background: The samples span acute and convalescent COVID-19 from the United States, Italy and Spain. The cDNA or gDNA used as material had been derived from T cells, B-cell-depleted T cells, or PBMCs.

Germline V gene lookup returns CDR1 LNHDA and CDR2 SQIVND (reference sequence). The CDR3 totals 11 residues. The ends were cut back, 4 bases at V and 3 bases at J, with 3 bases in the middle. Patients of the Seattle cohort, enrolled during active infection, were followed longitudinally. Methods used by the authors: By means of reference gene primer amplification, nucleated cell counts were estimated. Here immunoSEQ multiplex PCR was the method, and the copy in TCRdb shows in-frame clones only, minus some. D and trimming were read from the DNA, whereas the V and J calls and clone size are those reported in that table. The repertoire holds around 290,000 clones, with roughly 90% as singletons.

This chain connects TRBV19 to TRBJ1-1; D uncertain. This clonotype originated in a woman in her seventies with COVID-19, enrolled during active disease. Source material: peripheral blood. DNA for the CDR3: TGTGCCAGTAGTACAGACACTGAAGCTTTCTTT. Translated, it gives CASSTDTEAFF. The full variable domain, rest sourced from reference TRBV19 and TRBJ1-1, is DGGITQSPKYLFRKEGQNVTLSCEQNLNHDAMYWYRQDPGQGLRLIYYSQIVNDFQKGDIAEGYSVSREKKESFPLTVTSAQKNPTAFYLCASSTDTEAFFGQGTRLTVV.